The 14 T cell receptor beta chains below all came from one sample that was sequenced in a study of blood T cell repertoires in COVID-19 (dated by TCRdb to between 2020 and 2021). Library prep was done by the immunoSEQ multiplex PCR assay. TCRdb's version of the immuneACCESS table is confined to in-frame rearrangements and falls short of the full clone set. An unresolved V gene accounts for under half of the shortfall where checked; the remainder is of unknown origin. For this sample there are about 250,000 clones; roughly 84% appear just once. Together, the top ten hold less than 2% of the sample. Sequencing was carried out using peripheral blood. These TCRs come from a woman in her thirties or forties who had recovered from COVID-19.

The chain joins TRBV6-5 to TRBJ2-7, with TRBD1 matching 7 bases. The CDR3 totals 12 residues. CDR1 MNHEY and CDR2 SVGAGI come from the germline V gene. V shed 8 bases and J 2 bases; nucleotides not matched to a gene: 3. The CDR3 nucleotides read TGTGCCAGCTGGGACAGACCCTACGAGCAGTACTTC. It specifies CASWDRPYEQYF.

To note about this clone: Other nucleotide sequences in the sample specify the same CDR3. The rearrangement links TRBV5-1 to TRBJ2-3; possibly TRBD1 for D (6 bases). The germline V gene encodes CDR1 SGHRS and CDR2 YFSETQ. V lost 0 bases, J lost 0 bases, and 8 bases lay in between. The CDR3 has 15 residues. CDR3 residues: CASSLDRASTDTQYF. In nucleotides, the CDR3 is TGCGCCAGCAGCTTGGACAGGGCTAGCACAGATACGCAGTATTTT.

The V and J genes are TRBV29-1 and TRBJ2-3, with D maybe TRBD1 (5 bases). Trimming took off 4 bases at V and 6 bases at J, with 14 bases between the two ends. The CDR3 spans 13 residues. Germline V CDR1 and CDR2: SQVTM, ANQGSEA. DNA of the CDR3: TGCAGCGTTGTCAGGGAAATATTGGATACGCAGTATTTT. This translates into CSVVREILDTQYF.

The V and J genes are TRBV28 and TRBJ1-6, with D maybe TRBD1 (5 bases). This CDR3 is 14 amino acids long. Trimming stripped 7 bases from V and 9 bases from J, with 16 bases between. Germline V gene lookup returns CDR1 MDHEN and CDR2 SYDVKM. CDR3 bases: TGTGCCAGCACCTCGCGCGGGGGAACTTCACCCCTCCACTTT. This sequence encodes CASTSRGGTSPLHF.

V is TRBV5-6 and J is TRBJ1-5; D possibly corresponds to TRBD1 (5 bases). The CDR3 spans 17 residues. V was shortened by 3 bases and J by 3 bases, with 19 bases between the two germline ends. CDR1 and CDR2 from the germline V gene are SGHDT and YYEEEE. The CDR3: CASSSLRIGGINQPQHF. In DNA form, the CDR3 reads TGTGCCAGCAGCTCACTCCGAATCGGGGGGATCAATCAGCCCCAGCATTTT.

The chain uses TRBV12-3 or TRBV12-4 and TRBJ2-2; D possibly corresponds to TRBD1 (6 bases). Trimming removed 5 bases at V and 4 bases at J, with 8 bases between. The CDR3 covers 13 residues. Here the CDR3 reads CASSQGGTGELFF. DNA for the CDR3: TGTGCCAGCAGTCAAGGGGGCACCGGGGAGCTGTTTTTT.

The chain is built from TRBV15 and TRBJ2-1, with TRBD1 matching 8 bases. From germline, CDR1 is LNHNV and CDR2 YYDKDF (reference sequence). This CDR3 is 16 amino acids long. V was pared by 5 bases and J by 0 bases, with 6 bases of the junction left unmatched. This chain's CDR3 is CATSGQGPSSYNEQFF. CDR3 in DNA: TGTGCCACCAGCGGACAGGGACCTAGCTCCTACAATGAGCAGTTCTTC.

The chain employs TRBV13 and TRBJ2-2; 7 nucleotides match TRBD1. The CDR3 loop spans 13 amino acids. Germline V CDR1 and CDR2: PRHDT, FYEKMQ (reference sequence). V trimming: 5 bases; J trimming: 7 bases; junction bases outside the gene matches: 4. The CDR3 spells CASSRQGVGELFF. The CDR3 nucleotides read TGTGCCAGCAGCAGACAGGGAGTCGGGGAGCTGTTTTTT.

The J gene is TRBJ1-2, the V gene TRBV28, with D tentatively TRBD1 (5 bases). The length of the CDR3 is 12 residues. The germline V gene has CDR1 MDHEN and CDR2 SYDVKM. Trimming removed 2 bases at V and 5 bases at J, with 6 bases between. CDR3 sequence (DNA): TGTGCCAGCAGTTTACCAGGGTATGGCTACACCTTC. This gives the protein CASSLPGYGYTF.

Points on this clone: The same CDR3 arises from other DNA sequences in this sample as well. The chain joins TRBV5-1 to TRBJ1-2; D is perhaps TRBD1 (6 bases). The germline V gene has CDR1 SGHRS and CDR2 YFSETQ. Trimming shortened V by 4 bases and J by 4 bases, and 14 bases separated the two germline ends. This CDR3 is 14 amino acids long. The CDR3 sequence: CASSLGRGGYGYTF. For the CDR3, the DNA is TGCGCCAGCAGCCTGGGCAGGGGCGGCTATGGCTACACCTTC.

CDR3 sequence (DNA): TGCGCCAGCAGTAAAACATTTGCGAACACCGGGGAGCTGTTTTTT. Amino acids: CASSKTFANTGELFF. The chain combines TRBV10-2 with TRBJ2-2; D gene uncertain. This CDR3 has 15 amino acids. Trimming pared 5 bases from V and 0 bases from J, leaving 10 bases between. The germline CDR1 and CDR2 sequences are WSHSY and SAAADI.

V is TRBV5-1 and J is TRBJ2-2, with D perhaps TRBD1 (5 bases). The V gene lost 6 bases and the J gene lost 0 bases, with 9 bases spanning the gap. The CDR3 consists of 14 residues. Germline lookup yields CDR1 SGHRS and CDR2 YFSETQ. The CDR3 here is CASTMTANTGELFF. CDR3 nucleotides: TGCGCCAGCACCATGACAGCGAACACCGGGGAGCTGTTTTTT. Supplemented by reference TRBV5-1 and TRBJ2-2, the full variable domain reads KAGVTQTPRYLIKTRGQQVTLSCSPISGHRSVSWYQQTPGQGLQFLFEYFSETQRNKGNFPGRFSGRQFSNSRSEMNVSTLELGDSALYLCASTMTANTGELFFGEGSRLTVL.

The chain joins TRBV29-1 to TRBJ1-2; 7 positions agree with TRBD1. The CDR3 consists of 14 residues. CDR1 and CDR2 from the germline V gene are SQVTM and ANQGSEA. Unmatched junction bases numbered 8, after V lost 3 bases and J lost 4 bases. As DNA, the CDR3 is TGCAGCGTTGACAGGGGGAACGTGGGCTATGGCTACACCTTC. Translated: CSVDRGNVGYGYTF.

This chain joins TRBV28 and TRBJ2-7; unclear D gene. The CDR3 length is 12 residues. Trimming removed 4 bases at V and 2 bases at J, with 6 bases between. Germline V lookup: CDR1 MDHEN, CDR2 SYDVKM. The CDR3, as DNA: TGTGCCAGCAGTTCCGAGCCCTACGAGCAGTACTTC. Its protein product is CASSSEPYEQYF.